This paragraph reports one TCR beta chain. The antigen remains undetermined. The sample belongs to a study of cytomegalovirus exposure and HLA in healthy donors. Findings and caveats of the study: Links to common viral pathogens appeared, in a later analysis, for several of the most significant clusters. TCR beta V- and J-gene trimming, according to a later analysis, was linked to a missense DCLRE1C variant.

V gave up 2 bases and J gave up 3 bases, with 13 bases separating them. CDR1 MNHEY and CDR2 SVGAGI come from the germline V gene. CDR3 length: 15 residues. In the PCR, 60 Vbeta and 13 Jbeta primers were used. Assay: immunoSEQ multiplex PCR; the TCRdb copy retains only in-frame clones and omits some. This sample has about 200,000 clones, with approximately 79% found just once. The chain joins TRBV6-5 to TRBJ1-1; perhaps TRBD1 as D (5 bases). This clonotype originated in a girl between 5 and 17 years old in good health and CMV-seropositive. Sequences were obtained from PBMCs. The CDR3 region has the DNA TGTGCCAGCAGTTACACCGCCGGGGGTTACACTGAAGCTTTCTTT. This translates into CASSYTAGGYTEAFF.